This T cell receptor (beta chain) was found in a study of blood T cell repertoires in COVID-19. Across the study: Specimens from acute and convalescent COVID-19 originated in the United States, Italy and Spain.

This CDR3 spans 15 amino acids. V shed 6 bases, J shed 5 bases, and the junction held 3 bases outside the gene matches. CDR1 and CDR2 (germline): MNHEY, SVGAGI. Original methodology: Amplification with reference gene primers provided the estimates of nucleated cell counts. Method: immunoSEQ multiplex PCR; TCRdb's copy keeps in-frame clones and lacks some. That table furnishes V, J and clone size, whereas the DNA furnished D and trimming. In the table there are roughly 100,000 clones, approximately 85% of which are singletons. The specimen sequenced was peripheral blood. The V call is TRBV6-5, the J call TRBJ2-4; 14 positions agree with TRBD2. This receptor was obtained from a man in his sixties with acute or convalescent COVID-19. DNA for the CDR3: TGTGCCAGCAGGAGACTAGCGGGAGGGGAAAACATTCAGTACTTC. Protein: CASRRLAGGENIQYF.